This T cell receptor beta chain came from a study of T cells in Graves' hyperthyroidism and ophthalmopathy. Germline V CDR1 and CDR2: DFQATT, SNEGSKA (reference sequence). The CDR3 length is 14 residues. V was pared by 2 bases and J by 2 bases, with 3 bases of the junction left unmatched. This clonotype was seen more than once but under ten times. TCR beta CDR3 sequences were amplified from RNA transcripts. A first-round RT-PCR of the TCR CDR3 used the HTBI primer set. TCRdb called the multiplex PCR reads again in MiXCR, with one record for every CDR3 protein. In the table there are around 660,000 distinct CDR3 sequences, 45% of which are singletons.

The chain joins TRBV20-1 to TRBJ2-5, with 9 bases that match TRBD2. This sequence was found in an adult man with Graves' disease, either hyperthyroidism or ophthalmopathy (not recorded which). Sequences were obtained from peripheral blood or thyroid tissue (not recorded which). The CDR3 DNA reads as TGCAGTGCTAGAATAGCGGGGGTACAAGAGACCCAGTACTTC. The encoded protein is CSARIAGVQETQYF.